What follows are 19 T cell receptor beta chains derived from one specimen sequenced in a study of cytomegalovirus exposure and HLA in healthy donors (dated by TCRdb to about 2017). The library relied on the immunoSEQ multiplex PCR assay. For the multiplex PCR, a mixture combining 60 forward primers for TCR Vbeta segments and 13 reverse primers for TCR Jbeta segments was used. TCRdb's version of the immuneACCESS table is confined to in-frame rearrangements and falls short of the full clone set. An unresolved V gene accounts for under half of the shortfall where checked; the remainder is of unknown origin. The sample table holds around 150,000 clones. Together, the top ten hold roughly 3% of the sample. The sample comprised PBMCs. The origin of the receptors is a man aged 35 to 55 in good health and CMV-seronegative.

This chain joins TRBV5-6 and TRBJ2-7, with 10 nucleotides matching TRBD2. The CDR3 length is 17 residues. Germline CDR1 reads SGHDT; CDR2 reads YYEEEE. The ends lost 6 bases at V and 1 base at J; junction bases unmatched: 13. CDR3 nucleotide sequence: TGTGCCAGCATCAAAAAACTGACTAGCGGGCCTTCCTACGAGCAGTACTTC. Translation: CASIKKLTSGPSYEQYF.

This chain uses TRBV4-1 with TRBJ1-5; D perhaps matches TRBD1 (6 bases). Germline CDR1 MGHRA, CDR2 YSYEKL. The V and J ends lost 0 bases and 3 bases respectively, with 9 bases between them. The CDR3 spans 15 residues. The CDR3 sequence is CASSQDWDNNQPQHF. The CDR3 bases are TGCGCCAGCAGCCAAGATTGGGACAACAATCAGCCCCAGCATTTT.

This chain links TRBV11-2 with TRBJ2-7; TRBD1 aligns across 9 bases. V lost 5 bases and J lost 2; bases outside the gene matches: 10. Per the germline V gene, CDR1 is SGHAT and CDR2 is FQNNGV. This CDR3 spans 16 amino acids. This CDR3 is CASSTGTGLGTYEQYF. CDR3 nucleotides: TGTGCCAGCAGCACAGGGACAGGGCTCGGGACCTACGAGCAGTACTTC.

CDR3 in DNA: TGTGCCAGCAACAGGGACAGGGATTCCTACGAGCAGTACTTC. This gives the protein CASNRDRDSYEQYF. V gene TRBV7-8 combines with J gene TRBJ2-7; 9 nucleotides align to TRBD1. The CDR3 contains 14 residues. V lost 7 bases, J lost 1 base, and 5 bases stayed unmatched. Germline V gene sequence: CDR1 SGHVS, CDR2 FQNEAQ. Filled out from reference TRBV7-8 and TRBJ2-7, the complete variable domain reads GAGVSQSPRYKVAKRGQDVALRCDPISGHVSLFWYQQALGQGPEFLTYFQNEAQLDKSGLPSDRFFAERPEGSVSTLKIQRTQQEDSAVYLCASNRDRDSYEQYFGPGTRLTVT.

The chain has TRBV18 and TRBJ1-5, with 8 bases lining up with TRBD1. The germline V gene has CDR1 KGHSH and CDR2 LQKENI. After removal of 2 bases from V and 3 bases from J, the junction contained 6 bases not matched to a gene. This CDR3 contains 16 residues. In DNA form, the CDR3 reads TGTGCCAGCTCACCAACCTCGACAGGGGTCAATCAGCCCCAGCATTTT. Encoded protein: CASSPTSTGVNQPQHF.

In DNA, the CDR3 is TGCGCCAGCAGCTTGCCGGGACTAGCGGGTTACAATGAGCAGTTCTTC. As protein: CASSLPGLAGYNEQFF. The chain links TRBV5-1 to TRBJ2-1; TRBD2 aligns across 12 bases. The junction had 3 bases not matched to a gene; V was cut back by 1 base and J by 4 bases. The germline CDR1 and CDR2 sequences are SGHRS and YFSETQ. CDR3 size: 16 residues.

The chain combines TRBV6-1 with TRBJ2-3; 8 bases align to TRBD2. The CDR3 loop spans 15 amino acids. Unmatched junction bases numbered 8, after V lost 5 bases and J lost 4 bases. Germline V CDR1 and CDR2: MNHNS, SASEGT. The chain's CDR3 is CASSTRELAADTQYF. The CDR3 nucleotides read TGTGCCAGCAGTACCCGGGAACTAGCGGCAGATACGCAGTATTTT.

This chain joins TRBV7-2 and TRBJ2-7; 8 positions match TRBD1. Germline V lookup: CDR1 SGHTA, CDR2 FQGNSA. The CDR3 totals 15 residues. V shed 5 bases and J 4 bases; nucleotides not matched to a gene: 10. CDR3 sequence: CASSVKGQDGYEQYF. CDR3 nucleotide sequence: TGTGCCAGCAGCGTTAAGGGACAGGATGGGTACGAGCAGTACTTC.

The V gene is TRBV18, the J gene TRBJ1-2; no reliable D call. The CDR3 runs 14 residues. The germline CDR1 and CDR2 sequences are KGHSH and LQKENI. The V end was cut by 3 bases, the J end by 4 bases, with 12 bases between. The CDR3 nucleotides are TGTGCCAGCTCACCGGCAGAGGGTACCTATGGCTACACCTTC. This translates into CASSPAEGTYGYTF.

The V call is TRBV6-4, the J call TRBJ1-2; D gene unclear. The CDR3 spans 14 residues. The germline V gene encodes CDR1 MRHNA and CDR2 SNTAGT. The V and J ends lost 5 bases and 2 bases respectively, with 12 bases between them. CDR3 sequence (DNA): TGTGCCAGCAGTCTACCGAGTTTAAACTATGGCTACACCTTC. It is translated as CASSLPSLNYGYTF.

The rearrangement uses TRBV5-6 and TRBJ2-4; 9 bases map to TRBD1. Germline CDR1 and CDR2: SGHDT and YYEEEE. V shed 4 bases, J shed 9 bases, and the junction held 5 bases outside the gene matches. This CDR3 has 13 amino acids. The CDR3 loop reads CASSMGQGSIQYF. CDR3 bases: TGTGCCAGCAGCATGGGACAGGGTAGCATTCAGTACTTC.

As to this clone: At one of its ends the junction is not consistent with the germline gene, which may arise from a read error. CDR3 loop: CASSVVASTSHNEQFF. The CDR3, as DNA: TGTGCCAGCAGCGTAGTAGCAAGTACCTCCCACAATGAGCAGTTCTTC. The genes are TRBV9 and TRBJ2-1; D is unresolved. This CDR3 is 16 amino acids long. In germline, CDR1 is SGDLS, CDR2 YYNGEE.

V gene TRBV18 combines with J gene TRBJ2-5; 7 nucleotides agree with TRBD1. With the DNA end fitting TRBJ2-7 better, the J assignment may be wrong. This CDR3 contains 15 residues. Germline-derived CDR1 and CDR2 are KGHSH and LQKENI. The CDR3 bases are TGTGCCAGCTCACCACCGGGACAGAGCTCCTACGAGCAGTACTTC. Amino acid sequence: CASSPPGQSSYEQYF.

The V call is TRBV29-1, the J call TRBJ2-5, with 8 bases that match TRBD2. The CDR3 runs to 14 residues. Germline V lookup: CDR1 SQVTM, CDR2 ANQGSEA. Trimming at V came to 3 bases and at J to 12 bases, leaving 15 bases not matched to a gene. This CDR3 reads CSVELAGGPQKEYF. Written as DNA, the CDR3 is TGCAGCGTTGAGTTGGCGGGGGGCCCCCAGAAGGAGTACTTC.

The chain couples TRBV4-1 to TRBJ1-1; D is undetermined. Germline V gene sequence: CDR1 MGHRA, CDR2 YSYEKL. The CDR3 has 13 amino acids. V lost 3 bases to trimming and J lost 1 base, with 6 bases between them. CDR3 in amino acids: CASSHSGNTEAFF. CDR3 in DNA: TGCGCCAGCAGCCACTCAGGGAACACTGAAGCTTTCTTT.

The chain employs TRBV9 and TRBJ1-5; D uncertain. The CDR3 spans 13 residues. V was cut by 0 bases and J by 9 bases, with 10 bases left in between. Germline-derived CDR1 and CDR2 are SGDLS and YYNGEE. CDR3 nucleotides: TGTGCCAGCAGCGTAGCAGCCGGAGGGCCCCAGCATTTT. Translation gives CASSVAAGGPQHF.

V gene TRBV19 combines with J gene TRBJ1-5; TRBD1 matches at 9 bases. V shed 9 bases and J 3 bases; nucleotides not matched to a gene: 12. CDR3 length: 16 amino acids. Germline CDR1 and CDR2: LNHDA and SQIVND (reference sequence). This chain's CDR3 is CASTLWTGDFNQPQHF. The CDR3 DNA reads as TGTGCCAGCACCCTCTGGACAGGGGATTTCAATCAGCCCCAGCATTTT.

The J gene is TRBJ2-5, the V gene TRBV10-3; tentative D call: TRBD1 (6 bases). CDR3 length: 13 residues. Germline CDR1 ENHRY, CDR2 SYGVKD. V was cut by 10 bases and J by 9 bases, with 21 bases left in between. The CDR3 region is CATVKGQGLAQYF. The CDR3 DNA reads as TGTGCCACCGTCAAAGGGCAGGGGCTGGCCCAGTACTTC.

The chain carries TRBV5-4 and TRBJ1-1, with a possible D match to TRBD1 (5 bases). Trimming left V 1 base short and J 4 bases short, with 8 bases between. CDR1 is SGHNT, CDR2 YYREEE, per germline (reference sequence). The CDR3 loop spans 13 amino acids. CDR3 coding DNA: TGTGCCAGCAGCTTGTGGGGGGGCACTGAAGCTTTCTTT. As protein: CASSLWGGTEAFF.